In this sample, the clone carrying this T cell receptor (beta chain) turned up many times. What it recognizes is unknown. This specimen comes from a study of CD8 T cells in ankylosing spondylitis. A quantitative 5'-RACE method, one with molecular barcodes, was used to make TCR beta libraries. MiXCR, applied by TCRdb to the 5' RACE reads, yields one record per CDR3 protein. The data show about 220,000 distinct CDR3 sequences, roughly 25% seen once. Study-wide results and limits: The study identified a TCR beta motif of seven or eight highly homologous variants that appeared characteristic of ankylosing spondylitis blood. From matched ankylosing spondylitis synovial fluid, disease-linked clones were reportedly recovered at significantly enriched levels.

After removal of 9 bases from V and 7 bases from J, the junction contained 12 bases not matched to a gene. CDR3 length equals 14 residues. The source material was blood, either unsorted or a sorted T cell fraction (not recorded which). This rearrangement joins TRBV12-3 or TRBV12-4 to TRBJ1-2; 9 bases align to TRBD1. The clonotype originates from a male donor with ankylosing spondylitis or in good health (not recorded which). Here the CDR3 DNA reads TGTGCCAGTAGACCGTCGGACAGGGGACGTGGCTACACCTTC. Translating it yields CASRPSDRGRGYTF.